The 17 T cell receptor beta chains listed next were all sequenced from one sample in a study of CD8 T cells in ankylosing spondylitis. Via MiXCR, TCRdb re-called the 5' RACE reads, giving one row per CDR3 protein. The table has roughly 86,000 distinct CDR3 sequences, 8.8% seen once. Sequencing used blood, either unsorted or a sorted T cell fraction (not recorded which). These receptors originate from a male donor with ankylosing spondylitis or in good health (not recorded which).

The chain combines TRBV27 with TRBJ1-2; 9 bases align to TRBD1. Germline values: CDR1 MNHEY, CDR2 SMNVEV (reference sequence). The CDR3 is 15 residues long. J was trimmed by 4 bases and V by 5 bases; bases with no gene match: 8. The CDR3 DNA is TGTGCCAGCAGTCCACGGGGGACAGGGCCCTATGGCTACACCTTC. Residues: CASSPRGTGPYGYTF.

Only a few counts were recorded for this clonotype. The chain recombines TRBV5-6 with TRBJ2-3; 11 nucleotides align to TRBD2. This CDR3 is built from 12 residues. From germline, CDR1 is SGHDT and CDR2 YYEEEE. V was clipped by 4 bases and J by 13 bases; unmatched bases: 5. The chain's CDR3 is CASSIGLAGKYF. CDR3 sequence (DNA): TGTGCCAGCAGCATAGGACTAGCGGGCAAGTATTTT.

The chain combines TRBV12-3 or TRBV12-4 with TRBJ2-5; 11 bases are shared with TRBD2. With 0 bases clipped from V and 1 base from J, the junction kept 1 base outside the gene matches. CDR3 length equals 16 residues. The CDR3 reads CASSLALAGGQETQYF. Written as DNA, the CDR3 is TGTGCCAGCAGTTTAGCGCTAGCGGGGGGCCAAGAGACCCAGTACTTC.

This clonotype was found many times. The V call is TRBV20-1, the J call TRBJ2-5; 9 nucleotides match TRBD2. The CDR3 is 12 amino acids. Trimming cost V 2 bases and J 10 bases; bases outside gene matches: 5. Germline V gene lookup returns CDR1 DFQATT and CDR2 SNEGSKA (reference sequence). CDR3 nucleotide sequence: TGCAGTGCTAGACTAGCGGGGAGGTACCAGTACTTC. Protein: CSARLAGRYQYF.

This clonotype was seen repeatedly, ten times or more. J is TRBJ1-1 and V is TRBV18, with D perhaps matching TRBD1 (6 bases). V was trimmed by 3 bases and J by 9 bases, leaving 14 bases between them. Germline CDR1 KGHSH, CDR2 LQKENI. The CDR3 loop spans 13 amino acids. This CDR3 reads CASSPKTGDKAFF. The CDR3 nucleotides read TGTGCCAGCTCACCCAAGACAGGAGACAAAGCTTTCTTT.

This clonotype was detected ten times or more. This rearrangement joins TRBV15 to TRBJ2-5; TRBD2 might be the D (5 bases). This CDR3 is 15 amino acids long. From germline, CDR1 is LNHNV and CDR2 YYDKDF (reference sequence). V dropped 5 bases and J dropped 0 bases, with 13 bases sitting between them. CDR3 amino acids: CATSLRRGHQETQYF. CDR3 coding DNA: TGTGCCACCAGCCTTCGAAGAGGGCACCAAGAGACCCAGTACTTC.

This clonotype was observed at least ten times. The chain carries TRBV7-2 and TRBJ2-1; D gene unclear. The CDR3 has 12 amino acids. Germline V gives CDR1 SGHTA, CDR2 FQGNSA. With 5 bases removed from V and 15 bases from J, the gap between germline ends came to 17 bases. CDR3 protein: CASSQALRGVFF. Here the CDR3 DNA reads TGTGCCAGCAGCCAGGCCCTCCGTGGGGTGTTCTTC.

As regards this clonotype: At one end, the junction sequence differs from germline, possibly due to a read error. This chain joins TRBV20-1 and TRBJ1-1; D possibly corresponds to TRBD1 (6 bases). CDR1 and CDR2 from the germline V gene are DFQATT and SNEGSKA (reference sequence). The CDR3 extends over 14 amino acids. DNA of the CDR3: TGCAGTGTTCCCGGCGTGGCAGGGGAAGCTGAAGCTTTCTTC. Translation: CSVPGVAGEAEAFF.

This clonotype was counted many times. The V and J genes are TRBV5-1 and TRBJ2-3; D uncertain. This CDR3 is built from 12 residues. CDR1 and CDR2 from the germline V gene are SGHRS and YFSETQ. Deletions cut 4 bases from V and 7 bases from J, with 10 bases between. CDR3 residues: CASSLEYNTQYF. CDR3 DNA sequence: TGCGCCAGCAGCCTGGAATACAATACGCAGTATTTT.

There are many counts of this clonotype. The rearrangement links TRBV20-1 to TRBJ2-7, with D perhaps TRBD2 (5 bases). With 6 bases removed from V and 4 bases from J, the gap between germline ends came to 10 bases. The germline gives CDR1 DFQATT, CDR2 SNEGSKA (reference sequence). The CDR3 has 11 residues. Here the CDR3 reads CSATPGYEQYF. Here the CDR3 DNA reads TGCAGTGCAACACCGGGATACGAGCAGTACTTC.

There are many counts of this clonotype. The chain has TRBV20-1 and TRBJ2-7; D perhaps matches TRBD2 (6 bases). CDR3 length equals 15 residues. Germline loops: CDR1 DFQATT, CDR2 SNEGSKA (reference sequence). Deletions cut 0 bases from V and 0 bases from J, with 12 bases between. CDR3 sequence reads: CSARDYAGSSYEQYF. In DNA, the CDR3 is TGCAGTGCTAGAGATTATGCGGGGAGCTCCTACGAGCAGTACTTC.

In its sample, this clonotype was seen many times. As DNA, the CDR3 is TGTGCCAGCAGTTTAACAGGGGGCAATGAGCAGTTCTTC. Its protein is CASSLTGGNEQFF. This chain uses TRBV28 with TRBJ2-1, with 8 bases matching TRBD1. V was clipped by 2 bases and J by 6 bases; unmatched bases: 0. The germline V gene has CDR1 MDHEN and CDR2 SYDVKM. The CDR3 runs 13 residues.

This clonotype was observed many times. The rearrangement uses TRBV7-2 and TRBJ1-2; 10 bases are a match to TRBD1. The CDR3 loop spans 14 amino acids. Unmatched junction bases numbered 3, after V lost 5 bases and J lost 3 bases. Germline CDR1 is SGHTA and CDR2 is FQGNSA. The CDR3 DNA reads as TGTGCCAGCAGCCGGGGACAGGGGTACTATGGCTACACCTTC. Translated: CASSRGQGYYGYTF.

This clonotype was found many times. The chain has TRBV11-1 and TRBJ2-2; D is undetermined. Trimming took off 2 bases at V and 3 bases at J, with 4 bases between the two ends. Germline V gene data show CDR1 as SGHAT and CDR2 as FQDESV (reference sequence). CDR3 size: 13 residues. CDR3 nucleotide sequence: TGTGCCAGCAGCTTATGGTACACCGGGGAGCTGTTTTTT. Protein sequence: CASSLWYTGELFF.

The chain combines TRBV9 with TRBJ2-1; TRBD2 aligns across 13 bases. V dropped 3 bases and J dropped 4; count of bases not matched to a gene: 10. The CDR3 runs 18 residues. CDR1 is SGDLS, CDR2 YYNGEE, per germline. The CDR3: CASSAMRTSGGDYNEQFF. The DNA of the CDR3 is TGTGCCAGCAGCGCAATGCGGACTAGCGGGGGAGATTACAATGAGCAGTTCTTC.

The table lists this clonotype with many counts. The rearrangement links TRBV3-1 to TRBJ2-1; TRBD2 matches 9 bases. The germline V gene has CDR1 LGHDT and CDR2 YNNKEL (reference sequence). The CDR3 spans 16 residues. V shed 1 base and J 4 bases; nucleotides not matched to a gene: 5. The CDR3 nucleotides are TGTGCCAGCAGCCAAGTACCAAGCGGGGGGTACAATGAGCAGTTCTTC. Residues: CASSQVPSGGYNEQFF.

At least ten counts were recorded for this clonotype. This CDR3 reads CASSLPPGNTEAFF. The DNA of the CDR3 is TGTGCCAGCAGTTTACCCCCTGGGAACACTGAAGCTTTCTTT. This rearrangement joins TRBV12-3 or TRBV12-4 to TRBJ1-1; unclear D gene. The V gene lost 2 bases and the J gene lost 1 base, with 8 bases spanning the gap. The CDR3 extends over 14 amino acids.